This entry lists 24 T cell receptor beta chains sequenced from one sample in a study of T cells expressing NK-cell markers. TCRdb re-analyzed the 5' RACE reads; it lists each CDR3 protein once, without DNA. The sample includes about 460,000 distinct CDR3 sequences. The sample was blood T cells: a sorted CD56 or NKG2C T cell subset, CD4+ or CD8+ T cells, or bulk PBMC T cells (not recorded which). These receptors all stem from a woman aged 45 to 65 in good health.

The chain joins TRBV11-2 to TRBJ1-1; no DNA is available, so the TRBD1 call from TCRdb remains unchecked. This CDR3 is 14 amino acids long. Germline V CDR1 and CDR2: SGHAT, FQNNGV. The CDR3 region is CASSWFSGFTEAFF.

This chain joins TRBV6-5 and TRBJ1-1. Germline lookup yields CDR1 MNHEY and CDR2 SVGAGI. CDR3 length: 14 residues. CDR3 amino acids: CASRDNKPNTEAFF.

The chain combines TRBV5-6 with TRBJ1-2; no DNA is available, so the TRBD1 call from TCRdb remains unchecked. Germline CDR1 and CDR2: SGHDT and YYEEEE. The CDR3 contains 15 residues. This chain's CDR3 is CASSYQLQGKAGYTF. Looking up the rest from reference TRBV5-6 and TRBJ1-2 gives the full variable domain: DAGVTQSPTHLIKTRGQQVTLRCSPKSGHDTVSWYQQALGQGPQFIFQYYEEEERQRGNFPDRFSGHQFPNYSSELNVNALLLGDSALYLCASSYQLQGKAGYTFGSGTRLTVV.

This rearrangement joins TRBV4-2 to TRBJ1-1; TCRdb's D call, TRBD1, is unchecked because there is no DNA. The CDR3 is 16 residues long. Germline V gene data show CDR1 as LGHNA and CDR2 as YNFKEQ. CDR3 residues: CASSQDGTALNTEAFF.

The chain recombines TRBV5-1 with TRBJ2-7; the TRBD1 assignment by TCRdb is unverifiable without DNA. From germline, CDR1 is SGHRS and CDR2 YFSETQ. This CDR3 comprises 15 residues. The CDR3: CASSLLTGAIYEQYF.

CDR3 sequence reads: CASSQGERTRGETQYF. The chain is built from TRBV14 and TRBJ2-5; TCRdb's assignment of TRBD1 cannot be checked, as there is no DNA. There are 16 residues in the CDR3. CDR1 and CDR2 (germline): SGHDN, FVKESK.

The gene calls are TRBV19 and TRBJ2-1; TCRdb returns TRBD1, unconfirmable since there is no DNA. The CDR3 runs to 14 residues. Germline-derived CDR1 and CDR2 are LNHDA and SQIVND (reference sequence). The CDR3 sequence: CASSIPRRYNEQFF.

The J gene is TRBJ2-3, the V gene TRBV7-8. Germline V CDR1 and CDR2: SGHVS, FQNEAQ. This CDR3 is built from 12 residues. The chain's CDR3 is CASSSNQNTQYF.

This chain links TRBV20-1 with TRBJ1-1; the TRBD1 assignment by TCRdb is unverifiable without DNA. Per germline, CDR1 DFQATT and CDR2 SNEGSKA (reference sequence). CDR3 length: 13 amino acids. The CDR3 region is CSAPNSPGAEAFF.

The chain recombines TRBV7-8 with TRBJ2-1; TCRdb proposes TRBD2, but this gene call is untestable without DNA. This CDR3 comprises 15 residues. Germline CDR1 and CDR2: SGHVS and FQNEAQ. The CDR3 reads CASSKTSGSYNEQFF.

The chain couples TRBV12-3 or TRBV12-4 to TRBJ1-2; TCRdb designates TRBD1, a call that cannot be tested without DNA. This CDR3 spans 12 amino acids. CDR3 in amino acids: CASSSPRGGYTF.

V and J are TRBV12-3 or TRBV12-4 and TRBJ2-3; TCRdb returns TRBD2, unconfirmable since there is no DNA. The CDR3 sequence is 18 residues long. The CDR3 is CASRTGLAGGRGTDTQYF.

The genes are TRBV28 and TRBJ1-2. CDR3 length: 14 residues. Germline assignment: CDR1 MDHEN and CDR2 SYDVKM. The CDR3 here is CASSLVAPVGGYTF.

J is TRBJ1-6 and V is TRBV20-1. Per the germline V gene, CDR1 is DFQATT and CDR2 is SNEGSKA (reference sequence). The CDR3 is made up of 13 amino acids. The chain's CDR3 is CSALATNNSPLHF.

CDR3: CASSSYRDGEQFF. V usage is TRBV11-2 and J usage is TRBJ2-1; TCRdb proposes TRBD1, but this gene call is untestable without DNA. Germline loops: CDR1 SGHAT, CDR2 FQNNGV. The CDR3 sequence is 13 residues long. The variable domain in full, with the rest retrieved from reference TRBV11-2 and TRBJ2-1, is EAGVAQSPRYKIIEKRQSVAFWCNPISGHATLYWYQQILGQGPKLLIQFQNNGVVDDSQLPKDRFSAERLKGVDSTLKIQPAKLEDSAVYLCASSSYRDGEQFFGPGTRLTVL.

V and J are TRBV9 and TRBJ2-7; TCRdb designates TRBD2, a call that cannot be tested without DNA. The CDR3 has 14 amino acids. The germline CDR1 and CDR2 sequences are SGDLS and YYNGEE. CDR3 amino acids: CASTRGGSSDEQYF.

The V call is TRBV19, the J call TRBJ2-3; the D call from TCRdb, TRBD1, cannot be confirmed without DNA. The V gene's germline CDR1 is LNHDA and CDR2 SQIVND (reference sequence). This CDR3 region has 15 residues. This chain's CDR3 is CASRTTGGVSDTQYF.

The chain uses TRBV7-9 and TRBJ2-1; without DNA, the TCRdb call of TRBD2 cannot be checked. CDR3 size: 21 residues. Germline V gene sequence: CDR1 SEHNR, CDR2 FQNEAQ (reference sequence). The CDR3 is CASSLVLGLGGTSGNYNEQFF.

The CDR3 loop is CASIGDGLAAPGETQYF. The chain carries TRBV3-1 and TRBJ2-5; TCRdb's D gene call, TRBD2, goes unchecked for lack of DNA. The length of the CDR3 is 17 residues. CDR1 is LGHDT and CDR2 is YNNKEL in the germline V gene (reference sequence).

The V gene is TRBV20-1, the J gene TRBJ2-1; TCRdb indicates TRBD2, and absent DNA this call remains unverified. Germline assignment: CDR1 DFQATT and CDR2 SNEGSKA (reference sequence). This CDR3 spans 15 amino acids. CDR3: CSAGGTASGKDEQFF.

The rearrangement joins TRBV12-3 or TRBV12-4 to TRBJ1-3. The length of the CDR3 is 14 residues. This CDR3 is CASSLQLSGNTIYF.

The chain couples TRBV12-5 to TRBJ2-2; there is no DNA to check the TCRdb D call of TRBD1. This CDR3 is 13 amino acids long. Germline lookup yields CDR1 LGHNT and CDR2 FRNRAP. The CDR3 reads CASGQGAIGELFF. Full variable domain (rest looked up from reference TRBV12-5 and TRBJ2-2): DARVTQTPRHKVTEMGQEVTMRCQPILGHNTVFWYRQTMMQGLELLAYFRNRAPLDDSGMPKDRFSAEMPDATLATLKIQPSEPRDSAVYFCASGQGAIGELFFGEGSRLTVL.

The chain combines TRBV4-1 with TRBJ2-1; TCRdb calls TRBD1, which cannot be checked without DNA. The CDR3 sequence is 15 residues long. CDR1 is MGHRA, CDR2 YSYEKL, per germline. The CDR3 loop is CASSQRQGSYNEQFF.

The chain combines TRBV20-1 with TRBJ1-1; TCRdb outputs TRBD1, but without DNA this stays unchecked. This CDR3 is built from 13 residues. In germline, CDR1 is DFQATT, CDR2 SNEGSKA (reference sequence). The CDR3 region is CSARVGGRTEAFF.